Here is one TCR beta chain with its context. In the original workflow: Reference gene primer amplification gave nucleated cell count estimates. The repertoire was sequenced with immunoSEQ multiplex PCR; TCRdb's copy has only in-frame clones and lacks some. The DNA gave D and trimming, while V, J and clone size come from that table. The sample holds about 42,000 clones, 75% to 85% seen once. Germline V gene data show CDR1 as SGHRS and CDR2 as YFSETQ. J was trimmed by 4 bases and V by 0 bases; bases with no gene match: 10. CDR3 length: 18 amino acids. These data belong to a study of blood T cell repertoires in COVID-19. Whole-study context: The United States, Italy and Spain supplied acute and convalescent COVID-19 samples.

The sample taken for sequencing was peripheral blood. V and J are TRBV5-1 and TRBJ2-5; TRBD2 aligns across 12 bases. The clonotype comes from a man at least 80 years old with acute or convalescent COVID-19. The CDR3: CASSLGSTSGGGGETQYF. CDR3 sequence (DNA): TGCGCCAGCAGCTTGGGCTCGACTAGCGGGGGCGGAGGAGAGACCCAGTACTTC.